Each of the 15 T cell receptor beta chains below was sequenced from the same sample in a study of CD8+ T cells in alopecia areata. Extraction and reverse transcription of RNA yielded cDNA as the sequencing template. Only in-frame clones appear in the TCRdb table, and some are missing; sequencing was by immunoSEQ multiplex PCR. The table has approximately 34,000 clones, roughly 53% seen once. Sequenced sample: NKG2D-high CD8+ T cells sorted from blood. All receptors derive from a human donor with alopecia areata.

This chain connects TRBV6-5 to TRBJ2-2; D is ambiguous. V lost 4 bases and J lost 4, with 10 bases in between. Per the germline V gene, CDR1 is MNHEY and CDR2 is SVGAGI. The CDR3 has 14 residues. CDR3 sequence reads: CASSWYRLTGELFF. Written as DNA, the CDR3 is TGTGCCAGCAGTTGGTACCGCCTCACCGGGGAGCTGTTTTTT.

The count of this clone is one. The chain uses TRBV19 and TRBJ2-2; 15 positions agree with TRBD2. Trimming at V came to 9 bases and at J to 6 bases, leaving 2 bases not matched to a gene. Germline CDR1 is LNHDA and CDR2 is SQIVND (reference sequence). There are 14 residues in the CDR3. The DNA of the CDR3 is TGTGCCAGCAGGACTAGCGGGAGGGCCGGGGAGCTGTTTTTT. This codes for CASRTSGRAGELFF.

The CDR3 sequence is CATSRDFRGWNTEAFF. In nucleotides, the CDR3 is TGTGCCACCAGCAGAGATTTTAGAGGTTGGAACACTGAAGCTTTCTTT. The genes are TRBV15 and TRBJ1-1; D gene unclear. The germline CDR1 and CDR2 sequences are LNHNV and YYDKDF (reference sequence). CDR3 length equals 16 residues. Trimming left V 0 bases short and J 1 base short, with 12 bases between.

J is TRBJ1-1 and V is TRBV4-2; TRBD1 matches at 7 bases. V shed 3 bases, J shed 0 bases, and the junction held 4 bases outside the gene matches. The germline V gene encodes CDR1 LGHNA and CDR2 YNFKEQ. The CDR3 spans 15 residues. The CDR3 region is CASSQRQGMNTEAFF. CDR3 in DNA: TGTGCCAGCAGCCAGAGACAGGGCATGAACACTGAAGCTTTCTTT.

The chain joins TRBV29-1 to TRBJ1-1, with TRBD1 as a possible D gene (5 bases). Germline CDR1 reads SQVTM; CDR2 reads ANQGSEA. The V and J ends lost 5 bases and 0 bases respectively, with 10 bases between them. The CDR3 totals 13 residues. The CDR3 nucleotides read TGCAGCGTTCCATCAGGGTTGAACACTGAAGCTTTCTTT. Its translation is CSVPSGLNTEAFF. Supplemented by reference TRBV29-1 and TRBJ1-1, the full variable domain reads SAVISQKPSRDICQRGTSLTIQCQVDSQVTMMFWYRQQPGQSLTLIATANQGSEATYESGFVIDKFPISRPNLTFSTLTVSNMSPEDSSIYLCSVPSGLNTEAFFGQGTRLTVV.

The chain is built from TRBV5-1 and TRBJ2-5; 11 positions agree with TRBD2. CDR3 length equals 17 residues. Germline V gene data show CDR1 as SGHRS and CDR2 as YFSETQ. With V trimmed by 0 bases and J by 1 base, 5 bases remained unmatched. The CDR3 DNA follows: TGCGCCAGCAGCTTGGGAACTACTAGCGGGGGCCAAGAGACCCAGTACTTC. Translated, it gives CASSLGTTSGGQETQYF.

The chain carries TRBV5-1 and TRBJ2-2; TRBD1 aligns across 12 bases. Unmatched junction bases numbered 9, after V lost 3 bases and J lost 3 bases. The CDR3 length is 18 residues. Germline CDR1 reads SGHRS; CDR2 reads YFSETQ. CDR3 in DNA: TGCGCCAGCAGCTCCGGGACAGGGGGCATTCGTGACACCGGGGAGCTGTTTTTT. It encodes CASSSGTGGIRDTGELFF.

The chain is built from TRBV27 and TRBJ2-3; D is perhaps TRBD2 (5 bases). Germline CDR1 MNHEY, CDR2 SMNVEV (reference sequence). The CDR3 consists of 15 residues. V was pared by 5 bases and J by 0 bases, with 12 bases between. The CDR3 DNA reads as TGTGCCAGCAGTGAACAGCGGACGAGCACAGATACGCAGTATTTT. Residues: CASSEQRTSTDTQYF.

V and J are TRBV5-1 and TRBJ2-7; D not resolved. The CDR3 is made up of 14 amino acids. Per the germline V gene, CDR1 is SGHRS and CDR2 is YFSETQ. Deletions cut 0 bases from V and 3 bases from J, with 10 bases between. The CDR3 loop reads CASSLVPDHYEQYF. The CDR3 nucleotides are TGCGCCAGCAGCTTGGTACCAGACCACTACGAGCAGTACTTC.

This clone was seen more than once but under ten times. This CDR3 is CASSQRDRENQPQHF. In DNA, the CDR3 is TGTGCCAGCAGCCAAAGGGACAGGGAGAATCAGCCCCAGCATTTT. The chain links TRBV14 to TRBJ1-5; 9 nucleotides match TRBD1. The CDR3 contains 15 residues. Germline assignment: CDR1 SGHDN and CDR2 FVKESK. V gave up 2 bases and J gave up 4 bases; unmatched junction bases: 3.

This clone was observed a handful of times. The chain carries TRBV29-1 and TRBJ2-7; D might be TRBD2 (6 bases). CDR1 is SQVTM and CDR2 is ANQGSEA in the germline V gene. The CDR3 runs 12 residues. The V end lost 5 bases, the J end lost 6 bases, and 14 bases lay between the germline ends. CDR3 loop: CSVSGRLGEQYF. In DNA, the CDR3 is TGCAGCGTTAGCGGCCGACTAGGCGAGCAGTACTTC.

This chain links TRBV27 with TRBJ1-5; D unclear. V shed 8 bases and J shed 6 bases, with 11 bases lying between them. This CDR3 region has 12 residues. Germline assignment: CDR1 MNHEY and CDR2 SMNVEV (reference sequence). The CDR3 protein is CASWIVGQPQHF. CDR3 DNA: TGTGCCAGCTGGATCGTAGGTCAGCCCCAGCATTTT.

The genes are TRBV6-5 and TRBJ1-1; D gene ambiguous. This CDR3 is 13 amino acids long. CDR1 and CDR2 from the germline V gene are MNHEY and SVGAGI. Trimming cost V 0 bases and J 4 bases, with 6 bases left between them. The CDR3 sequence is CASSYSGSTEAFF. The DNA for the CDR3 is TGTGCCAGCAGTTACTCGGGGAGCACTGAAGCTTTCTTT.

CDR3 coding DNA: TGTGCCAACCGGGGGGAAGCGGGAGGGGCCGGGGAGCTGTTTTTT. Protein product: CANRGEAGGAGELFF. V and J are TRBV4-2 and TRBJ2-2; 10 bases are shared with TRBD2. Germline V gives CDR1 LGHNA, CDR2 YNFKEQ. The CDR3 totals 15 residues. Trimming at V came to 10 bases and at J to 6 bases, leaving 11 bases not matched to a gene.

V gene TRBV14 combines with J gene TRBJ1-4, with no clear D. The V end lost 1 base, the J end lost 10 bases, and 10 bases lay between the germline ends. The germline V gene has CDR1 SGHDN and CDR2 FVKESK. The CDR3 contains 13 residues. The CDR3 DNA follows: TGTGCCAGCAGCCAAGGCGACTTCGGAAAACTGTTTTTT. Translating gives CASSQGDFGKLFF.